Shown below are 31 T cell receptor beta chains from a single sample sequenced in a study of OX40 agonist ivuxolimab in advanced cancers. Profiled with immunoSEQ multiplex PCR; TCRdb holds only in-frame clones, not every one. The table includes about 33,000 clones, about 74% detected once. Sequences were derived from CD4+ or CD8+ T cells sorted from blood, sampled in a trial of the OX40 agonist ivuxolimab. The receptors originated from an adult with an advanced solid tumor such as melanoma, head and neck, liver or kidney cancer.

The chain carries TRBV6-6 and TRBJ1-2, with TRBD1 matching over 9 bases. Losses at the gene ends were 0 bases for V and 2 bases for J; bases not matched to a gene: 1. Germline lookup yields CDR1 MNHNY and CDR2 SVGAGI (reference sequence). The CDR3 extends over 15 amino acids. In nucleotides, the CDR3 is TGTGCCAGCAGTTACTCCGGACAGGGGAACTATGGCTACACCTTC. Protein: CASSYSGQGNYGYTF.

This chain connects TRBV30 to TRBJ1-4, with no clear D. Germline loops: CDR1 GTSNPN, CDR2 SVGIG (reference sequence). Trimming shortened V by 4 bases and J by 0 bases, and 12 bases separated the two germline ends. This CDR3 has 15 amino acids. The CDR3 coding sequence is TGTGCCTGGAATCCGGGGAGTGCAACTAATGAAAAACTGTTTTTT. Translated: CAWNPGSATNEKLFF.

The chain carries TRBV14 and TRBJ2-5, with a tentative D call TRBD2 (6 bases). V gave up 0 bases and J gave up 3 bases, with 8 bases separating them. This CDR3 has 14 residues. CDR1 SGHDN and CDR2 FVKESK come from the germline V gene. The CDR3 DNA follows: TGTGCCAGCAGCCAAGATTGGGGGGAAGAGACCCAGTACTTC. Protein product: CASSQDWGEETQYF.

The chain combines TRBV20-1 with TRBJ1-2; no clear D. Germline V lookup: CDR1 DFQATT, CDR2 SNEGSKA (reference sequence). The CDR3 is 11 amino acids. V was pared by 6 bases and J by 5 bases, with 10 bases between. CDR3: CSAAEGYGYTF. In DNA form, the CDR3 reads TGCAGTGCGGCGGAGGGATATGGCTACACCTTC.

The chain uses TRBV4-1 and TRBJ2-7, with 7 bases lining up with TRBD1. Germline loops: CDR1 MGHRA, CDR2 YSYEKL. This CDR3 contains 15 residues. The trim removed 0 bases at V and 2 bases at J, leaving 4 bases unmatched. Written as DNA, the CDR3 is TGCGCCAGCAGCCAAGATTCCAGGGGGACCTACGAGCAGTACTTC. Translation: CASSQDSRGTYEQYF.

This sequence joins TRBV19 and TRBJ1-2; D uncertain. Germline lookup yields CDR1 LNHDA and CDR2 SQIVND (reference sequence). This CDR3 is 13 amino acids long. V gave up 2 bases and J gave up 1 base, with 5 bases separating them. CDR3 residues: CASSITDNYGYTF. In nucleotides, the CDR3 is TGTGCCAGTAGTATAACAGATAACTATGGCTACACCTTC.

This clone was detected a few times. The V and J genes are TRBV5-4 and TRBJ1-5; no clear D gene. The CDR3 covers 17 residues. CDR1 is SGHNT, CDR2 YYREEE, per germline (reference sequence). V was cut by 4 bases and J by 3 bases, with 20 bases left in between. In DNA form, the CDR3 reads TGTGCCAGCAGCCCTAGTTTTGAAACCTTAGACAATCAGCCCCAGCATTTT. Amino acids: CASSPSFETLDNQPQHF.

CDR3 nucleotide sequence: TGTGCCAGTAGTATCGTACAGGGGAAAGGCTACACCTTC. Translated: CASSIVQGKGYTF. The V call is TRBV19, the J call TRBJ1-2, with 7 nucleotides matching TRBD1. The ends lost 3 bases at V and 8 bases at J; junction bases unmatched: 6. Germline CDR1 and CDR2: LNHDA and SQIVND (reference sequence). The CDR3 is 13 amino acids.

This chain connects TRBV11-2 to TRBJ1-6; D might be TRBD1 (6 bases). The germline V and J ends were trimmed by 5 bases and 7 bases, with 15 bases remaining between them. CDR3 length: 15 amino acids. Germline values: CDR1 SGHAT, CDR2 FQNNGV. The CDR3 bases are TGTGCCAGCAGCCTAAGTCCGGGGGCGAATTCACCCCTCCACTTT. Translation gives CASSLSPGANSPLHF.

The chain couples TRBV2 to TRBJ1-2; no definite D call. V was pared by 5 bases and J by 4 bases, with 11 bases between. Germline loops: CDR1 SNHLY, CDR2 FYNNEI. There are 13 residues in the CDR3. The CDR3 sequence is CASSSRSVYGYTF. The CDR3 DNA follows: TGTGCCAGCAGTTCCAGGAGCGTCTATGGCTACACCTTC.

This clone was recorded only once. This chain links TRBV9 with TRBJ1-4; 7 nucleotides agree with TRBD1. J gave up 8 bases and V 3 bases, and 4 bases lay outside the gene matches. Looked up from germline, CDR1 is SGDLS and CDR2 is YYNGEE. The length of the CDR3 is 13 residues. The CDR3, as DNA: TGTGCCAGCAGCGGACAGGGAAGGGAAAAACTGTTTTTT. It translates to CASSGQGREKLFF.

The rearrangement uses TRBV29-1 and TRBJ2-7; D is possibly TRBD2 (6 bases). Germline assignment: CDR1 SQVTM and CDR2 ANQGSEA. The germline V and J ends were trimmed by 4 bases and 5 bases, with 15 bases remaining between them. This CDR3 has 13 residues. CDR3 residues: CSVGGGRLDEQYV. The CDR3, as DNA: TGCAGCGTTGGTGGGGGGAGATTGGACGAGCAGTACGTC.

The chain combines TRBV6-4 with TRBJ1-2; D is unclear. The CDR3 has 14 amino acids. The V end lost 0 bases, the J end lost 7 bases, and 12 bases lay between the germline ends. Per the germline V gene, CDR1 is MRHNA and CDR2 is SNTAGT. The CDR3 protein is CASSDSGGRVGYTF. The CDR3, as DNA: TGTGCCAGCAGTGACTCAGGAGGGAGGGTTGGCTACACCTTC.

The gene calls are TRBV30 and TRBJ1-5; D gene uncertain. Deletions cut 7 bases from V and 0 bases from J, with 10 bases between. Germline lookup yields CDR1 GTSNPN and CDR2 SVGIG (reference sequence). The CDR3 has 13 residues. The CDR3 DNA reads as TGTGCCTCGCAAGCGGATAGCAATCAGCCCCAGCATTTT. Its protein product is CASQADSNQPQHF.

This chain uses TRBV6-1 with TRBJ2-1; D is ambiguous. The CDR3 totals 13 residues. Trimming shortened V by 6 bases and J by 2 bases, and 8 bases separated the two germline ends. Germline V CDR1 and CDR2: MNHNS, SASEGT. CDR3 coding DNA: TGTGCCAGCAGGGGTTCCCCCTACAATGAGCAGTTCTTC. This codes for CASRGSPYNEQFF.

The genes are TRBV30 and TRBJ1-1; D uncertain. V was shortened by 5 bases and J by 11 bases, with 18 bases between the two germline ends. Germline CDR1 is GTSNPN and CDR2 is SVGIG (reference sequence). The length of the CDR3 is 12 residues. The CDR3 loop reads CAWVRWSNEAFF. CDR3 DNA sequence: TGTGCCTGGGTACGATGGTCGAACGAGGCTTTCTTT.

This chain uses TRBV19 with TRBJ1-2; 7 positions agree with TRBD1. Germline V lookup: CDR1 LNHDA, CDR2 SQIVND (reference sequence). The CDR3 contains 14 residues. V dropped 9 bases and J dropped 8; count of bases not matched to a gene: 15. The CDR3 is CASRRRDSVFGYTF. In nucleotides, the CDR3 is TGTGCCAGCAGAAGACGGGACAGCGTTTTCGGCTACACCTTC.

V usage is TRBV4-1 and J usage is TRBJ2-3; the D gene is possibly TRBD2 (5 bases). The CDR3 is 14 residues long. The ends were cut back, 1 base at V and 2 bases at J, with 7 bases in the middle. From germline, CDR1 is MGHRA and CDR2 YSYEKL. The CDR3 DNA reads as TGCGCCAGCAGCCAAGGACTAAACACAGATACGCAGTATTTT. It translates to CASSQGLNTDTQYF.

V gene TRBV9 combines with J gene TRBJ2-2; D gene unclear. Germline CDR1 is SGDLS and CDR2 is YYNGEE. Trimming removed 0 bases from V and 7 bases from J, with 4 bases in between. The CDR3 runs to 12 residues. The CDR3 nucleotides read TGTGCCAGCAGCGTAGGGGGCGGGGAGCTGTTTTTT. Protein sequence: CASSVGGGELFF.

This sequence joins TRBV28 and TRBJ1-1; TRBD1 matches 7 bases. The CDR3 sequence is 15 residues long. CDR1 and CDR2 (germline): MDHEN, SYDVKM. Trimming cost V 5 bases and J 4 bases; bases outside gene matches: 10. The CDR3 protein is CASSARQGGITEAFF. As DNA, the CDR3 is TGTGCCAGCAGTGCTCGACAGGGCGGTATCACTGAAGCTTTCTTT.

This sequence joins TRBV6-6 and TRBJ1-2, with D perhaps TRBD1 (6 bases). The CDR3 consists of 14 residues. The V and J ends lost 5 bases and 5 bases respectively, with 15 bases between them. Per germline, CDR1 MNHNY and CDR2 SVGAGI (reference sequence). CDR3 sequence reads: CASSLTGKTYGYTF. The CDR3, as DNA: TGTGCCAGCAGTCTCACAGGGAAGACGTATGGCTACACCTTC.

The rearrangement joins TRBV12-5 to TRBJ1-1, with unresolved D. This CDR3 contains 13 residues. Germline CDR1 is LGHNT and CDR2 is FRNRAP. The ends were cut back, 0 bases at V and 1 base at J, with 3 bases in the middle. The DNA of the CDR3 is TGTGCTAGTGGTTTGGTCCAGAACACTGAAGCTTTCTTT. It translates to CASGLVQNTEAFF.

Notes on this clone: This same CDR3 is encoded by further DNA sequences in the sample. The chain employs TRBV9 and TRBJ2-1, with 7 bases that match TRBD1. Per the germline V gene, CDR1 is SGDLS and CDR2 is YYNGEE. This CDR3 contains 15 residues. V was clipped by 3 bases and J by 2 bases; unmatched bases: 5. Written as DNA, the CDR3 is TGTGCCAGCAGCGACCGGGACAGACCCTACAATGAGCAGTTCTTC. Protein: CASSDRDRPYNEQFF.

The chain carries TRBV7-7 and TRBJ2-5; 11 nucleotides agree with TRBD2. The length of the CDR3 is 13 residues. Germline V gene sequence: CDR1 SSHAT, CDR2 FNYEAQ (reference sequence). V lost 4 bases to trimming and J lost 5 bases; unmatched junction nucleotides: 0. The CDR3 DNA follows: TGTGCCAGCAGCTCTAGCGGGGGGGAGACCCAGTACTTC. Its protein product is CASSSSGGETQYF.

V usage is TRBV29-1 and J usage is TRBJ2-5; possibly TRBD1 or TRBD2 for D (5 bases each). Germline CDR1 is SQVTM and CDR2 is ANQGSEA. The CDR3 runs 12 residues. V shed 7 bases and J shed 6 bases, with 15 bases lying between them. For the CDR3, the DNA is TGCAGCGCCGTCTTATCGGGGCAGACCCAGTACTTC. Translated: CSAVLSGQTQYF.

The rearrangement links TRBV9 to TRBJ2-5; 7 nucleotides match TRBD1. The CDR3 totals 16 residues. Germline CDR1 and CDR2: SGDLS and YYNGEE. V lost 0 bases, J lost 2 bases, and 7 bases stayed unmatched. The CDR3 region is CASSVARDSGQETQYF. The CDR3 region has the DNA TGTGCCAGCAGCGTAGCCCGGGACAGTGGACAAGAGACCCAGTACTTC.

The chain couples TRBV7-2 to TRBJ2-1, with D possibly being TRBD1 or TRBD2 (5 bases each). V was cut by 2 bases and J by 2 bases, with 13 bases left in between. This CDR3 has 16 amino acids. Germline lookup yields CDR1 SGHTA and CDR2 FQGNSA. Here the CDR3 DNA reads TGTGCCAGCAGCTTAAAACTGGGACCACCCTACAATGAGCAGTTCTTC. Its translation is CASSLKLGPPYNEQFF.

This chain joins TRBV7-8 and TRBJ2-2; D possibly corresponds to TRBD2 (5 bases). V was shortened by 7 bases and J by 0 bases, with 12 bases between the two germline ends. In germline, CDR1 is SGHVS, CDR2 FQNEAQ. The length of the CDR3 is 15 residues. The CDR3 region is CASTYRGSNTGELFF. In nucleotides, the CDR3 is TGTGCCAGCACCTACAGAGGGTCGAACACCGGGGAGCTGTTTTTT.

V and J are TRBV27 and TRBJ2-7, with TRBD2 matching 9 bases. The V and J ends lost 6 bases and 2 bases, in that order; junction bases with no gene match: 5. Germline V lookup: CDR1 MNHEY, CDR2 SMNVEV (reference sequence). This CDR3 has 14 residues. The CDR3 coding sequence is TGTGCCAGCAGCCCGGGACTAGCCGCCTACGAGCAGTACTTC. Amino acid sequence: CASSPGLAAYEQYF.

V usage is TRBV10-3 and J usage is TRBJ2-3; 8 bases match TRBD2. V shed 4 bases, J shed 6 bases, and the junction held 6 bases outside the gene matches. Per germline, CDR1 ENHRY and CDR2 SYGVKD. There are 14 residues in the CDR3. CDR3 bases: TGTGCCATCAGTGCCGCGGAGCGGGGGGATACGCAGTATTTT. Protein sequence: CAISAAERGDTQYF.

This chain joins TRBV5-4 and TRBJ1-1; 7 bases agree with TRBD1. After removal of 0 bases from V and 10 bases from J, the junction contained 9 bases not matched to a gene. The CDR3 is 14 residues long. Germline V gene data show CDR1 as SGHNT and CDR2 as YYREEE (reference sequence). The CDR3 bases are TGTGCCAGCAGCTTGGACAGGGGAAGGTCGCTAGCTTTCTTT. Its protein product is CASSLDRGRSLAFF. The entire variable domain, with the rest obtained from reference TRBV5-4 and TRBJ1-1, is as follows: ETGVTQSPTHLIKTRGQQVTLRCSSQSGHNTVSWYQQALGQGPQFIFQYYREEENGRGNFPPRFSGLQFPNYSSELNVNALELDDSALYLCASSLDRGRSLAFFGQGTRLTVV.